These 8 T cell receptor beta chains share one sample of origin, sequenced in a study of T-cell memory formation after mild COVID-19. Each CDR3 protein is one row after TCRdb ran MiXCR on the 5' RACE reads. This repertoire shows a few hundred thousand distinct CDR3 sequences, approximately 23% found once; its top ten account for about 12%. The sequenced sample was PBMCs or a T cell subset sorted from them (not recorded which). Receptors were obtained from an adult woman who had mild COVID-19 (a few samples of this study predate the infection). Cell type and time point are not known.

The J gene is TRBJ1-6, the V gene TRBV18; D is unclear. Deletions cut 3 bases from V and 7 bases from J, with 10 bases between. There are 14 residues in the CDR3. Per the germline V gene, CDR1 is KGHSH and CDR2 is LQKENI. The CDR3: CASSPAGQNSPLHF. The CDR3 DNA is TGTGCCAGCTCACCTGCAGGCCAAAATTCACCCCTCCACTTT.

This clonotype was recorded many times. The chain's CDR3 is CASRDTNYEQYF. In DNA form, the CDR3 reads TGCGCCAGCAGGGACACTAACTACGAGCAGTACTTC. The chain carries TRBV5-1 and TRBJ2-7; tentatively, D is TRBD1 (5 bases). This CDR3 is built from 12 residues. The germline gives CDR1 SGHRS, CDR2 YFSETQ. The germline V and J ends were trimmed by 5 bases and 3 bases, with 9 bases remaining between them. Supplemented by reference TRBV5-1 and TRBJ2-7, the full variable domain reads KAGVTQTPRYLIKTRGQQVTLSCSPISGHRSVSWYQQTPGQGLQFLFEYFSETQRNKGNFPGRFSGRQFSNSRSEMNVSTLELGDSALYLCASRDTNYEQYFGPGTRLTVT.

This sequence joins TRBV29-1 and TRBJ2-5; 13 bases agree with TRBD2. This CDR3 contains 15 residues. V lost 5 bases, J lost 0 bases, and 3 bases stayed unmatched. CDR1 SQVTM and CDR2 ANQGSEA come from the germline V gene. DNA of the CDR3: TGCAGCGTTTACGGACTAGCGGGGGACCAAGAGACCCAGTACTTC. Encoded protein: CSVYGLAGDQETQYF.

The CDR3 DNA follows: TGCGCCAGCAGTCAATCGACAGGGGGGAACACTGAAGCTTTCTTT. Translated: CASSQSTGGNTEAFF. V gene TRBV23-1 combines with J gene TRBJ1-1, with 9 bases lining up with TRBD1. TRBV23-1 is labeled an ORF, and its function is uncertain. Trimming cost V 0 bases and J 1 base; bases outside gene matches: 0. The CDR3 sequence is 15 residues long.

The CDR3: CASSRREDRGYTF. The CDR3 coding sequence is TGTGCCAGCAGCCGCCGAGAGGACAGGGGCTACACCTTC. The rearrangement links TRBV7-9 to TRBJ1-2; 7 bases align to TRBD1. Germline lookup yields CDR1 SEHNR and CDR2 FQNEAQ (reference sequence). V lost 5 bases, J lost 8 bases, and 8 bases stayed unmatched. The CDR3 has 13 residues.

This clonotype was seen a few times. The chain combines TRBV7-9 with TRBJ2-4; 7 nucleotides line up with TRBD2. J gave up 5 bases and V 11 bases, and 12 bases lay outside the gene matches. This CDR3 has 14 residues. Per the germline V gene, CDR1 is SEHNR and CDR2 is FQNEAQ (reference sequence). CDR3 residues: CASIRGLAENIQYF. CDR3 coding DNA: TGTGCCTCAATTAGAGGCCTAGCGGAAAACATTCAGTACTTC.

The chain combines TRBV30 with TRBJ2-1, with 8 nucleotides matching TRBD1. The length of the CDR3 is 15 residues. The V gene's germline CDR1 is GTSNPN and CDR2 SVGIG (reference sequence). V lost 4 bases and J lost 4; bases outside the gene matches: 9. The CDR3 here is CAWIFPGQAYNEQFF. CDR3 in DNA: TGTGCCTGGATATTCCCGGGACAGGCATACAATGAGCAGTTCTTC.

The genes are TRBV29-1 and TRBJ2-2; TRBD2 matches 7 bases. V gave up 5 bases and J gave up 4 bases; unmatched junction bases: 10. This CDR3 contains 15 residues. Germline V gene sequence: CDR1 SQVTM, CDR2 ANQGSEA. The CDR3 region is CSVSGGVVGTGELFF. CDR3 nucleotide sequence: TGCAGCGTTTCTGGGGGGGTCGTGGGCACCGGGGAGCTGTTTTTT.